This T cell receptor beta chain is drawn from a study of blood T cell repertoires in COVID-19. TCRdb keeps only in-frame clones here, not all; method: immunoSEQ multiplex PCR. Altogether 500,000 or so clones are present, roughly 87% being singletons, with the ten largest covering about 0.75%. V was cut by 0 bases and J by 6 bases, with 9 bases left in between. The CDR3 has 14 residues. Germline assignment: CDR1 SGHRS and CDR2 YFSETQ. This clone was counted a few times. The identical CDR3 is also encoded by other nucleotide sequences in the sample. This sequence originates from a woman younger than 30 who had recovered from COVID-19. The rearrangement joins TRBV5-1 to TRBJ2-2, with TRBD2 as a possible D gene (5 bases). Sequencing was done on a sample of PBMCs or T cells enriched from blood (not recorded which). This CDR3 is CASSLGAGPGELFF. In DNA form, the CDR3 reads TGCGCCAGCAGCTTGGGGGCGGGCCCCGGGGAGCTGTTTTTT.